A selection of T cell receptor beta chains follows, all from one sample in a study of cytomegalovirus exposure and HLA in healthy donors. Assay: immunoSEQ multiplex PCR; the TCRdb copy retains only in-frame clones and omits some. This sample yields 25,000 to 35,000 clones, of which 35% to 50% are seen a single time; just under 2% belongs to the top ten. The sequenced material came from PBMCs. These receptors were obtained from a woman between 45 and 60 years old in good health and CMV-seronegative. The CDR3 runs from the conserved cysteine through the conserved F or W. D genes are given only for firm matches.

d_call	v_call	j_call	cdr3_aa
TRBD1	TRBV19	TRBJ1-4	CASSMGGTGNEKLFF
TRBD1	TRBV6-1	TRBJ1-2	CASGWGDRAGYTF
NA	TRBV7-8	TRBJ2-1	CASSLRDSSSYNEQFF
TRBD1	TRBV14	TRBJ1-5	CASSQNQQKRAGLRRGQGGQPQHF
NA	TRBV6-5	TRBJ1-6	CASSPPGHLNSPLHF
NA	TRBV28	TRBJ1-2	CASTAQGSSGYTF
NA	TRBV27	TRBJ2-3	CASSYANTDTQYF
TRBD2	TRBV9	TRBJ2-1	CASSLTSGRGEQFF
NA	TRBV15	TRBJ2-4	CATSRVTGVSKNIQYF
NA	TRBV7-9	TRBJ2-2	CASSTDNPTGELFF
NA	TRBV5-1	TRBJ2-1	CASSTDSPYNEQFF
TRBD2	TRBV7-2	TRBJ2-3	CASSRGGTSISSTDTQYF
NA	TRBV19	TRBJ2-2	CASNTLRGGGGATGELFF
NA	TRBV7-3	TRBJ2-1	CASSPPHRPNEQFF
NA	TRBV19	TRBJ2-7	CASSIDLQGNYEQYF
TRBD1	TRBV27	TRBJ2-7	CASSSPGQGRYEQYF
TRBD1	TRBV25-1	TRBJ2-7	CASSLRQGQDEQYF
TRBD1	TRBV5-4	TRBJ1-2	CASSLEIGDRGRDGYTF
NA	TRBV5-1	TRBJ2-5	CASSLQETQYF
NA	TRBV12-5	TRBJ2-2	CASGLVVTRGNTGELFF
NA	TRBV25-1	TRBJ2-6	CASKRGANVLTF
TRBD1	TRBV12-5	TRBJ1-1	CASGLWGQGDNTEAFF
TRBD1	TRBV6-6	TRBJ1-2	CASSVQQGAGYGYTF
TRBD2	TRBV6-1	TRBJ2-1	CASSGGLAEAEQFF
TRBD2	TRBV29-1	TRBJ2-1	CSVDQLAGGPNEQFF
TRBD1	TRBV5-1	TRBJ1-4	CASSLAPGQGANEKLFF
TRBD2	TRBV5-1	TRBJ2-5	CASSLTGGRQETQYF
NA	TRBV6-1	TRBJ2-7	CASSEQVSYEQYF
NA	TRBV18	TRBJ1-1	CASSSRGDTEAFF
NA	TRBV4-1	TRBJ1-5	CASSQGPQGNQPQHF
NA	TRBV18	TRBJ1-3	CASSPRGGSAVSGNTIYF
NA	TRBV5-6	TRBJ1-4	CASSWTSPAGEKLFF
NA	TRBV23-1	TRBJ2-7	CASSAHRSGGSYEQYF
TRBD1	TRBV15	TRBJ2-2	CATSRVYGQAGELFF
TRBD1	TRBV7-9	TRBJ2-5	CASSLEQGARETQYF
TRBD1	TRBV10-2	TRBJ1-6	CASSESGTGQRSPLHF
TRBD1	TRBV6-5	TRBJ1-1	CASSDRVEAEAFF